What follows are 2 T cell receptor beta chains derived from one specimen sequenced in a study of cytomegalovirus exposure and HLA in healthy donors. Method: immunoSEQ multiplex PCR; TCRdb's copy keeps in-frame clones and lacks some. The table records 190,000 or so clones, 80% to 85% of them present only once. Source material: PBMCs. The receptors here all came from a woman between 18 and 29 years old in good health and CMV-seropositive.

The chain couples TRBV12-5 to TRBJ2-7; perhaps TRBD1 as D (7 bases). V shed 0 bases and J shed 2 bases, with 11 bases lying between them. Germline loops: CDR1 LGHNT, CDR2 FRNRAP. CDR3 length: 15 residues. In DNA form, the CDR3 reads TGTGCTAGTGGTTTGGTAATCAGGGGGGCCTACGAGCAGTACTTC. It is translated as CASGLVIRGAYEQYF.

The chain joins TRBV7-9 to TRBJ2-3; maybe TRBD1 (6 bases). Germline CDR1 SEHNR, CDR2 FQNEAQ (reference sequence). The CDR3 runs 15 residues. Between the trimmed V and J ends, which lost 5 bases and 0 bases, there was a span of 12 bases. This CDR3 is CASSPRTESTDTQYF. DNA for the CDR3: TGTGCCAGCAGCCCCAGGACAGAGAGCACAGATACGCAGTATTTT.